The rows below give T cell receptor beta chains drawn from one sample of a study of spatial heterogeneity in lung cancer. TCRdb redid the calling of the 5' RACE reads with MiXCR, one entry per CDR3 protein. The sample yields 6,500 to 8,500 distinct CDR3 sequences, around 3% seen once. The source material was lung tumor tissue, sampled at surgery. Source of these receptors: a male donor with early-stage non-small cell lung cancer. Each CDR3 is given without its conserved first and last residue.

V gene	J gene	CDR3 protein
TRBV9	TRBJ2-1	ASSVASASYNEQF
TRBV7-8	TRBJ1-2	ASSPEGNYYGDT
TRBV4-2	TRBJ2-1	ASSQHRGGEDDNEQF
TRBV7-9	TRBJ2-5	ASSLKGETQY
TRBV9	TRBJ1-1	ASSPPGQGVAEAF
TRBV7-3	TRBJ2-2	ASSAGTGDNTGELF
TRBV3-1	TRBJ2-7	ASSQEALRHEQY
TRBV5-1	TRBJ1-2	ASSSNAGDYGDT
TRBV7-9	TRBJ2-2	ASSRAGELF
TRBV20-1	TRBJ2-7	SARQGTAYEQY
TRBV20-1	TRBJ2-3	SVPSLDSLTDTQY
TRBV12-3/TRBV12-4	TRBJ1-2	ASSLSGGGPNYGYT
TRBV12-3/TRBV12-4	TRBJ2-2	ASSPPAGGPPGELF
TRBV19	TRBJ1-2	ASSQVLPYGYT
TRBV7-7	TRBJ2-5	ASSLVGRAETQY
TRBV5-1	TRBJ2-1	ASSSFNEQF